The 18 T cell receptor beta chains below come from one sample, sequenced in a study of T cell responses to AZD1222 COVID-19 vaccine. Libraries were prepared by immunoSEQ multiplex PCR; TCRdb keeps only in-frame clonotypes and omits some of them. The repertoire holds 75,000 to 100,000 clones, with approximately 91% as singletons. The source was peripheral blood, collected on day 0 of AZD1222 vaccination. The receptors were gathered from an adult in good health.

This clone was counted between two and nine times. This chain links TRBV6-5 with TRBJ1-6; 7 nucleotides agree with TRBD1. The CDR3 contains 15 residues. V shed 3 bases, J shed 4 bases, and the junction held 3 bases outside the gene matches. The germline V gene encodes CDR1 MNHEY and CDR2 SVGAGI. The CDR3 DNA reads TGTGCCAGCAGTTATACGGGACAGTATAATTCACCCCTCCACTTT. It specifies CASSYTGQYNSPLHF.

The CDR3 region has the DNA TGTGCCAGCACGGACGGGAGCTCCTACGAGCAGTACTTC. Amino acid sequence: CASTDGSSYEQYF. The chain has TRBV6-5 and TRBJ2-7; D might be TRBD2 (6 bases). The CDR3 totals 13 residues. CDR1 and CDR2 from the germline V gene are MNHEY and SVGAGI. Trimming took 7 bases from V and 0 from J, leaving 10 bases between them.

This clone came up a few times. The J gene is TRBJ1-3, the V gene TRBV5-4; D perhaps matches TRBD1 (5 bases). Germline V CDR1 and CDR2: SGHNT, YYREEE (reference sequence). The CDR3 runs 15 residues. Trimming cost V 5 bases and J 4 bases, with 16 bases left between them. Written as DNA, the CDR3 is TGTGCCAGCAGTCTCGACAGCACAACAGGAAACACCATATATTTT. This translates into CASSLDSTTGNTIYF.

The chain employs TRBV23-1 and TRBJ2-3; TRBD1 aligns across 9 bases. TRBV23-1 is filed as an ORF, its function uncertain. The CDR3 runs to 19 residues. V was pared by 0 bases and J by 1 base, with 11 bases of the junction left unmatched. The CDR3 sequence: CASSQSGTGIYRCTDTQYF. CDR3 in DNA: TGCGCCAGCAGTCAATCGGGGACAGGGATCTATAGATGCACAGATACGCAGTATTTT.

The chain is built from TRBV6-1 and TRBJ2-2; 10 bases agree with TRBD1. This CDR3 is built from 15 residues. Germline CDR1 MNHNS, CDR2 SASEGT. The ends lost 3 bases at V and 4 bases at J; junction bases unmatched: 2. The CDR3 sequence: CASSDWTGGTGELFF. As DNA, the CDR3 is TGTGCCAGCAGTGATTGGACAGGGGGCACCGGGGAGCTGTTTTTT.

The chain uses TRBV29-1 and TRBJ1-1, with no clear D. The V and J ends lost 4 bases and 6 bases respectively, with 6 bases between them. CDR1 and CDR2 (germline): SQVTM, ANQGSEA. This CDR3 has 10 amino acids. The CDR3 sequence: CSVVHPEAFF. As DNA, the CDR3 is TGCAGCGTTGTCCATCCTGAAGCTTTCTTT.

The rearrangement joins TRBV6-5 to TRBJ2-3; D remains ambiguous. Germline-derived CDR1 and CDR2 are MNHEY and SVGAGI. Trimming stripped 6 bases from V and 8 bases from J, with 12 bases between. The CDR3 has 12 amino acids. CDR3: CASRHNRFTQYF. As DNA, the CDR3 is TGTGCCAGCAGACACAATCGGTTTACGCAGTATTTT.

The rearrangement joins TRBV18 to TRBJ1-1, with D possibly being TRBD1 (6 bases). V was cut by 5 bases and J by 3 bases, with 13 bases left in between. The CDR3 runs 14 residues. Germline CDR1 reads KGHSH; CDR2 reads LQKENI. The DNA of the CDR3 is TGTGCCAGCTCAACAGGGTTATGGGACACTGAAGCTTTCTTT. It yields the protein CASSTGLWDTEAFF.

This chain connects TRBV15 to TRBJ2-5; maybe TRBD2 (5 bases). Germline V CDR1 and CDR2: LNHNV, YYDKDF (reference sequence). This CDR3 spans 15 amino acids. Trimming removed 1 base at V and 2 bases at J, with 11 bases between. The DNA of the CDR3 is TGTGCCACCAGCAGAGTGCCTAGCCAACAAGAGACCCAGTACTTC. Its translation: CATSRVPSQQETQYF.

This clone was counted between two and nine times. V usage is TRBV25-1 and J usage is TRBJ2-2; D tentatively reads TRBD1 or TRBD2 (5 bases each). Germline loops: CDR1 MGHDK, CDR2 SYGVNS. V was cut by 5 bases and J by 3 bases, with 10 bases left in between. The length of the CDR3 is 14 residues. CDR3 region: CASSKGTDTGELFF. The CDR3 nucleotides are TGTGCCAGCAGTAAAGGGACGGACACCGGGGAGCTGTTTTTT. The full variable domain, rest sourced from reference TRBV25-1 and TRBJ2-2, is EADIYQTPRYLVIGTGKKITLECSQTMGHDKMYWYQQDPGMELHLIHYSYGVNSTEKGDLSSESTVSRIRTEHFPLTLESARPSHTSQYLCASSKGTDTGELFFGEGSRLTVL.

V gene TRBV7-2 combines with J gene TRBJ1-5, with D possibly TRBD1 on 5 matching bases. Germline V gives CDR1 SGHTA, CDR2 FQGNSA. The CDR3 covers 13 residues. V lost 1 base and J 10 bases, leaving 11 bases between the germline ends. As DNA, the CDR3 is TGTGCCAGCAGCTTAGAGGGGATGGGACCCCAGCATTTT. Its translation is CASSLEGMGPQHF.

This sequence joins TRBV7-9 and TRBJ1-2; TRBD1 matches at 9 bases. This CDR3 region has 15 residues. The trim removed 6 bases at V and 2 bases at J, leaving 7 bases unmatched. CDR1 is SEHNR, CDR2 FQNEAQ, per germline (reference sequence). In nucleotides, the CDR3 is TGTGCCAGCAGTCGCTCCGGGACAGGGAACTATGGCTACACCTTC. This codes for CASSRSGTGNYGYTF.

This clone was picked up a small number of times. The chain joins TRBV2 to TRBJ2-2; D ambiguous. The CDR3 has 15 residues. The V and J ends lost 2 bases and 3 bases respectively, with 10 bases between them. The germline CDR1 and CDR2 sequences are SNHLY and FYNNEI. The CDR3 spells CASSERVVHTGELFF. DNA for the CDR3: TGTGCCAGCAGTGAACGTGTGGTGCACACCGGGGAGCTGTTTTTT.

The chain is built from TRBV6-5 and TRBJ2-5; D is undetermined. Germline V gene lookup returns CDR1 MNHEY and CDR2 SVGAGI. The CDR3 has 13 residues. V was clipped by 7 bases and J by 5 bases, with 14 bases between them. The CDR3 DNA sequence: TGTGCCAGCACTACGGGCGGTTCTGAGACCCAGTACTTC. Translating gives CASTTGGSETQYF.

This chain connects TRBV6-5 to TRBJ1-6; D uncertain. The CDR3 spans 14 residues. Germline values: CDR1 MNHEY, CDR2 SVGAGI. V lost 3 bases to trimming and J lost 7 bases, with 10 bases between them. The CDR3 nucleotides read TGTGCCAGCAGTTATAACGGGGTGAATTCACCCCTCCACTTT. Protein: CASSYNGVNSPLHF.

The genes are TRBV3-1 (or the pseudogene TRBV3-2) and TRBJ1-1, with TRBD1 matching 7 bases. CDR3 size: 15 residues. Per the germline V gene, CDR1 is LGHDT and CDR2 is YNNKEL (reference sequence). Trimming took 4 bases from V and 1 from J; bases not matched to a gene: 6. The CDR3 spells CASSPRTGGNTEAFF. The CDR3 DNA reads TGTGCCAGCAGCCCTCGGACAGGTGGGAACACTGAAGCTTTCTTT.

The rearrangement uses TRBV6-5 and TRBJ1-1, with a weak D call TRBD1 (5 bases). Germline V CDR1 and CDR2: MNHEY, SVGAGI. The CDR3 contains 15 residues. The ends were cut back, 3 bases at V and 0 bases at J, with 11 bases in the middle. CDR3: CASSYTGLMNTEAFF. The CDR3 DNA is TGTGCCAGCAGTTATACGGGACTGATGAACACTGAAGCTTTCTTT.

The gene calls are TRBV7-8 and TRBJ1-2; D is undetermined. The germline V and J ends were trimmed by 3 bases and 10 bases, with 15 bases remaining between them. Germline CDR1 is SGHVS and CDR2 is FQNEAQ. CDR3 length: 13 amino acids. The chain's CDR3 is CASSFLLASAYTF. The CDR3 region has the DNA TGTGCCAGCAGCTTTCTCTTAGCGTCGGCCTACACCTTC.